This TCR beta chain was documented in a study of blood T cell repertoires in COVID-19. Study-level background: There were acute and convalescent COVID-19 samples, and they came from the United States, Italy and Spain. From T cells, B-cell-depleted T cells, or PBMCs came the material, which was cDNA or gDNA.

There are many counts of this clone. Per the study methods: The assay estimated nucleated cells by amplifying reference gene primers. Assay: immunoSEQ multiplex PCR; the TCRdb copy retains only in-frame clones and omits some. From that table come the V and J calls and clone size; the DNA was used to work out D and trimming. The sample includes under 350,000 clones, less than 85% of them seen just once. The CDR3 covers 13 residues. The V and J ends lost 6 bases and 5 bases, in that order; junction bases with no gene match: 3. The germline V gene encodes CDR1 SGHAT and CDR2 FQNNGV. This chain uses TRBV11-2 with TRBJ2-2, with 7 bases lining up with TRBD1. What was sequenced was peripheral blood. This clonotype was sampled from a man aged 55 to 70 who had recovered from COVID-19. The CDR3 region has the DNA TGTGCCAGCAGACTGACAGGGACCGGGGAGCTGTTTTTT. It is translated as CASRLTGTGELFF.